The sequence of this T cell receptor beta chain was determined in a study of blood T cell repertoires in COVID-19. Turning to the study itself: T cells, B-cell-depleted T cells, or PBMCs provided the cDNA or gDNA that served as material.

Germline V gene sequence: CDR1 SGDLS, CDR2 YYNGEE. This CDR3 is built from 15 residues. V gave up 3 bases and J gave up 6 bases; unmatched junction bases: 3. The data were produced by immunoSEQ multiplex PCR, yet TCRdb's version contains in-frame clones alone and is incomplete. This sample has about 98,000 clones; roughly nine tenths occur once, and the top ten carry roughly 5.2%. This clone was detected only once. The specimen sequenced was peripheral blood. The sequence derives from a woman between 50 and 59 years old with COVID-19, enrolled during active disease. V usage is TRBV9 and J usage is TRBJ1-4; TRBD1 agrees at 12 bases. CDR3: CASSEGTGGDEKLFF. The CDR3 nucleotides are TGTGCCAGCAGCGAGGGGACAGGGGGCGATGAAAAACTGTTTTTT.